Shown below are 10 T cell receptor beta chains from a single sample sequenced in a study of regulatory T cells in long-lasting Graves disease. Time point given: newly diagnosed GD, antithyroid drugs for less than 3 months. The TCR library was made from RNA extracted from PBMCs. To make TCR beta libraries, researchers used iRepertoire HTBI primers and Arm-PCR of CDR3 regions. Using its own MiXCR run on the multiplex PCR reads, TCRdb lists one record per CDR3 protein. The repertoire consists of approximately 400,000 distinct CDR3 sequences, with about 15% occurring once and the leading ten covering about 7.8%. The same sample was also studied in work on T cells in Graves' hyperthyroidism and ophthalmopathy.

The source was peripheral blood mononuclear cells (PBMCs), collected at new diagnosis, from a patient treated with antithyroid drugs. These receptors were obtained from a woman between 35 and 50 years old with Graves disease.

The V gene is TRBV6-1, the J gene TRBJ2-2; TRBD2 aligns across 9 bases. There are 17 residues in the CDR3. Germline values: CDR1 MNHNS, CDR2 SASEGT. V trimming: 1 base; J trimming: 0 bases; junction bases outside the gene matches: 3. As DNA, the CDR3 is TGTGCCAGCAGTGAAGTTGGACTAGCGACGAACACCGGGGAGCTGTTTTTT. Amino acids: CASSEVGLATNTGELFF.

Only a few counts were recorded for this clonotype. In nucleotides, the CDR3 is TGTGCCAGCAGCCCGAGGGGTAGTTACACTGAAGCTTTCTTT. Its protein product is CASSPRGSYTEAFF. The chain has TRBV11-2 and TRBJ1-1, with D tentatively TRBD1 (5 bases). Trimming took 5 bases from V and 3 from J, leaving 13 bases between them. This CDR3 contains 14 residues. Germline-derived CDR1 and CDR2 are SGHAT and FQNNGV.

The chain has TRBV5-6 and TRBJ2-5; tentatively, D is TRBD2 (5 bases). Germline V gene lookup returns CDR1 SGHDT and CDR2 YYEEEE. This CDR3 region has 14 residues. Trimming removed 0 bases at V and 4 bases at J, with 10 bases between. The CDR3 is CASSLELEGETQYF. The CDR3 DNA reads as TGTGCCAGCAGCTTGGAACTAGAGGGAGAGACCCAGTACTTC.

This clonotype has ten or more counts. The V call is TRBV28, the J call TRBJ1-1; tentatively, D is TRBD1 (6 bases). CDR3 length: 13 residues. Germline values: CDR1 MDHEN, CDR2 SYDVKM. The V end lost 2 bases, the J end lost 4 bases, and 8 bases lay between the germline ends. The CDR3 loop reads CASSLRGITEAFF. The CDR3 nucleotides are TGTGCCAGCAGTTTAAGGGGGATCACTGAAGCTTTCTTT.

In this sample, this clonotype turned up many times. This rearrangement joins TRBV7-8 to TRBJ2-2; no clear D gene. The CDR3 is made up of 15 amino acids. V was cut by 8 bases and J by 3 bases, with 16 bases left in between. The germline V gene has CDR1 SGHVS and CDR2 FQNEAQ. In DNA, the CDR3 is TGTGCCAGCTCCCCCCGAGCACGCGACACCGGGGAGCTGTTTTTT. Amino acid sequence: CASSPRARDTGELFF.

This clonotype appeared many times. This chain uses TRBV7-6 with TRBJ2-7, with TRBD1 matching 8 bases. Germline lookup yields CDR1 SGHVS and CDR2 FNYEAQ. With V trimmed by 1 base and J by 6 bases, 11 bases remained unmatched. The CDR3 has 16 residues. The CDR3 is CASSLGAGGGYLEQYF. The CDR3 region has the DNA TGTGCCAGCAGCTTAGGGGCAGGGGGCGGGTACCTCGAGCAGTACTTC.

This clonotype was seen more than once but under ten times. The V and J genes are TRBV29-1 and TRBJ2-7; no firm D call. This CDR3 spans 14 amino acids. V dropped 5 bases and J dropped 2 bases, with 16 bases sitting between them. Germline V gene lookup returns CDR1 SQVTM and CDR2 ANQGSEA. As DNA, the CDR3 is TGCAGCGTTTTTACAGTTAGACGAACCTACGAGCAGTACTTC. This encodes CSVFTVRRTYEQYF.

This clonotype came up many times. The chain links TRBV7-3 to TRBJ2-7; D call uncertain. Deletions cut 5 bases from V and 6 bases from J, with 11 bases between. This CDR3 has 12 amino acids. CDR1 is SGHTA, CDR2 FQGTGA, per germline. The CDR3 region is CASSPGGSEQYF. As DNA, the CDR3 is TGTGCCAGCAGCCCTGGTGGAAGCGAGCAGTACTTC.

This clonotype was seen repeatedly, ten times or more. The chain links TRBV7-8 to TRBJ2-3, with D perhaps being TRBD1 or TRBD2 (6 bases each). CDR1 and CDR2 from the germline V gene are SGHVS and FQNEAQ. The CDR3 is 15 residues long. V shed 7 bases and J shed 4 bases, with 18 bases lying between them. CDR3 amino acids: CASTPRRGSADTQYF. CDR3 in DNA: TGTGCCAGCACCCCTCGGAGGGGGAGCGCAGATACGCAGTATTTT.

This clonotype was seen repeatedly, ten times or more. The chain couples TRBV27 to TRBJ2-2; the D gene is possibly TRBD2 (6 bases). V lost 8 bases and J 4 bases, leaving 11 bases between the germline ends. This CDR3 is 13 amino acids long. The germline CDR1 and CDR2 sequences are MNHEY and SMNVEV (reference sequence). CDR3 DNA: TGTGCCAGCCGGACTACCCGCACCGGGGAGCTGTTTTTT. Translated: CASRTTRTGELFF.